One sample yielded the 13 T cell receptor beta chains listed below, sequenced in a study of T-cell reconstitution after alpha-beta-depleted transplantation in children. Unique molecular identifiers were incorporated when the TCRbeta library was constructed. MiXCR was run by TCRdb on the PCR reads, yielding one entry per CDR3 protein. The sample lists almost 250,000 distinct CDR3 sequences, over 20% occurring once. This sample comprised PBMCs, obtained before TCRalphabeta/CD19-depleted stem cell transplant. These receptors were obtained from a girl aged 2-10 years with Fanconi anemia, due to receive a stem cell transplant.

This chain links TRBV6-1 with TRBJ1-6; no definite D call. The CDR3 spans 12 residues. From germline, CDR1 is MNHNS and CDR2 SASEGT. V lost 4 bases to trimming and J lost 10 bases, with 8 bases between them. The CDR3 loop reads CASSGGHSPLHF. The CDR3 bases are TGTGCCAGCAGTGGTGGGCACTCACCCCTCCACTTT.

The chain combines TRBV7-9 with TRBJ2-3; D might be TRBD2 (6 bases). V was trimmed by 2 bases and J by 6 bases, leaving 12 bases between them. Germline lookup yields CDR1 SEHNR and CDR2 FQNEAQ (reference sequence). The CDR3 extends over 14 amino acids. CDR3 in DNA: TGTGCCAGCAGCTTACCCCCTAGCGACGATACGCAGTATTTT. The encoded protein is CASSLPPSDDTQYF. The whole variable domain, filled in from reference TRBV7-9 and TRBJ2-3, reads DTGVSQNPRHKITKRGQNVTFRCDPISEHNRLYWYRQTLGQGPEFLTYFQNEAQLEKSRLLSDRFSAERPKGSFSTLEIQRTEQGDSAMYLCASSLPPSDDTQYFGPGTRLTVL.

Note on this clonotype: A read error is possible here, since a much larger clone lies one base away. The rearrangement links TRBV20-1 to TRBJ1-1, with 9 bases fitting TRBD1. This CDR3 region has 17 residues. The V gene end was trimmed by 1 base and the J gene end by 1 base; junction bases not matched to a gene: 10. Per germline, CDR1 DFQATT and CDR2 SNEGSKA (reference sequence). CDR3 sequence (DNA): TGCAGTGCTAGAGTATACAGGGGGCGAGGGCAGAACACTGAAGCTTTCTTT. Its protein is CSARVYRGRGQNTEAFF.

The genes are TRBV10-1 and TRBJ2-2; D gene ambiguous. The CDR3 consists of 13 residues. Germline V gene lookup returns CDR1 WNHNN and CDR2 SYGVQD (reference sequence). Trimming removed 4 bases from V and 2 bases from J, with 5 bases in between. DNA of the CDR3: TGCGCCAGCAGTGCTGCTAACACCGGGGAGCTGTTTTTT. As protein: CASSAANTGELFF.

This sequence joins TRBV28 and TRBJ2-5; no definite D call. Trimming shortened V by 8 bases and J by 2 bases, and 15 bases separated the two germline ends. The CDR3 is 14 residues long. Germline loops: CDR1 MDHEN, CDR2 SYDVKM. The CDR3 reads CASHDRARQETQYF. CDR3 nucleotide sequence: TGTGCCAGCCACGATCGTGCCAGGCAAGAGACCCAGTACTTC.

V is TRBV28 and J is TRBJ2-6; D may correspond to TRBD1 or TRBD2 (5 bases each). The germline V gene has CDR1 MDHEN and CDR2 SYDVKM. V was cut by 0 bases and J by 1 base, with 7 bases left in between. The CDR3 has 16 amino acids. CDR3 DNA sequence: TGTGCCAGCAGTTTATGGAGGGGATCTGGGGCCAACGTCCTGACTTTC. Its protein product is CASSLWRGSGANVLTF.

The CDR3 nucleotides are TGTGCCAGCAGAGGGGACGCCACAGATACGCAGTATTTT. Translating it yields CASRGDATDTQYF. The V call is TRBV6-2 or TRBV6-3, the J call TRBJ2-3, with D perhaps being TRBD1 or TRBD2 (5 bases each). The CDR3 is made up of 13 amino acids. Between the trimmed V and J ends, which lost 6 bases and 2 bases, there was a span of 9 bases. Germline V CDR1 and CDR2: MNHEY, SVGEGT.

This clonotype was recorded at least ten times. The rearrangement joins TRBV12-3 or TRBV12-4 to TRBJ1-1; tentative D call: TRBD1 (5 bases). V was shortened by 5 bases and J by 4 bases, with 11 bases between the two germline ends. The CDR3 totals 13 residues. The CDR3 region is CASSATVRTEAFF. For the CDR3, the DNA is TGTGCCAGCAGTGCGACAGTGCGCACTGAAGCTTTCTTT.

The table lists this clonotype with a few counts. The chain employs TRBV5-6 and TRBJ2-7; possible D gene TRBD2, 5 bases. Germline-derived CDR1 and CDR2 are SGHDT and YYEEEE. Trimming left V 0 bases short and J 6 bases short, with 10 bases between. The CDR3 covers 13 residues. This CDR3 is CASSLGTDFEQYF. The CDR3 DNA follows: TGTGCCAGCAGCTTGGGGACTGATTTCGAGCAGTACTTC.

This clonotype was detected a few times. The chain links TRBV29-1 to TRBJ2-7, with D unresolved. The CDR3 runs to 10 residues. Trimming cost V 4 bases and J 6 bases, with 7 bases left between them. Per germline, CDR1 SQVTM and CDR2 ANQGSEA. The CDR3 sequence is CSVGGSEQYF. The CDR3 coding sequence is TGCAGCGTTGGAGGATCCGAGCAGTACTTC.

This clonotype was seen many times. J is TRBJ2-7 and V is TRBV10-3, with TRBD1 matching 7 bases. This CDR3 has 12 amino acids. The J segment lost 0 bases and the V segment lost 8 bases, leaving 1 base of the junction unmatched. In germline, CDR1 is ENHRY, CDR2 SYGVKD. CDR3 protein: CAIGTASYEQYF. The CDR3 coding sequence is TGTGCCATCGGGACAGCCTCCTACGAGCAGTACTTC.

The sample holds a few counts of this clonotype. The chain has TRBV11-2 and TRBJ2-5; a weak D match, TRBD2 (6 bases). With 0 bases removed from V and 5 bases from J, the gap between germline ends came to 16 bases. The CDR3 is 16 residues long. CDR1 is SGHAT and CDR2 is FQNNGV in the germline V gene. The CDR3: CASSLDVGREYETQYF. DNA of the CDR3: TGTGCCAGCAGCTTAGATGTCGGGAGAGAGTACGAGACCCAGTACTTC. Full variable domain (outside the CDR3, taken from reference TRBV11-2 and TRBJ2-5): EAGVAQSPRYKIIEKRQSVAFWCNPISGHATLYWYQQILGQGPKLLIQFQNNGVVDDSQLPKDRFSAERLKGVDSTLKIQPAKLEDSAVYLCASSLDVGREYETQYFGPGTRLLVL.

The CDR3, as DNA: TGCAGTGCTAGCCCTAGCGGGGTGTCCTACGAGCAGTACTTC. Amino acid sequence: CSASPSGVSYEQYF. This sequence joins TRBV20-1 and TRBJ2-7; 9 bases are a match to TRBD2. Germline lookup yields CDR1 DFQATT and CDR2 SNEGSKA (reference sequence). The CDR3 runs 14 residues. J was trimmed by 1 base and V by 3 bases; bases with no gene match: 4.